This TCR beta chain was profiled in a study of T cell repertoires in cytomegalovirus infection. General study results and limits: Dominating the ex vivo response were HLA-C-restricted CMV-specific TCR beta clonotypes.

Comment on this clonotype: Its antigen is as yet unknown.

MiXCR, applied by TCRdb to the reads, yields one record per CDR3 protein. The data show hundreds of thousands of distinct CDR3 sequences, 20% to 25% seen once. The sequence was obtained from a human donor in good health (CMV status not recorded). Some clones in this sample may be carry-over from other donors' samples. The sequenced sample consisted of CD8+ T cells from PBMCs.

CDR3 sequence: CSARTSGGAGELFF. DNA of the CDR3: TGCAGTGCTCGGACTAGCGGGGGGGCCGGGGAGCTGTTTTTT. This chain connects TRBV20-1 to TRBJ2-2; 15 bases are shared with TRBD2. The ends lost 5 bases at V and 6 bases at J; junction bases unmatched: 1. Germline V gene sequence: CDR1 DFQATT, CDR2 SNEGSKA (reference sequence). This CDR3 has 14 amino acids.